This T cell receptor (beta chain) was observed in a study of blood T cell repertoires in COVID-19. The ends were cut back, 2 bases at V and 5 bases at J, with 18 bases in the middle. Germline assignment: CDR1 MGHDK and CDR2 SYGVNS. The CDR3 is made up of 16 amino acids. Measured with immunoSEQ multiplex PCR; TCRdb has only the in-frame clones, and not every one. The table includes around 240,000 clones, 86% detected once. The clonotype comes from a woman aged 45-60 years who had recovered from COVID-19. Sequenced input: PBMCs or T cells enriched from blood (not recorded which). The V gene is TRBV25-1, the J gene TRBJ1-2; D is possibly TRBD1 (6 bases). CDR3 nucleotide sequence: TGTGCCAGCAGTGAAAGCGGGGGGGCGGGCGGTTATGGCTACACCTTC. Residues: CASSESGGAGGYGYTF.